Following are 5 T cell receptor beta chains from one sample sequenced in a study of T cells in Graves' hyperthyroidism and ophthalmopathy. From RNA transcripts, TCR beta CDR3 regions were amplified. Primed by the HTBI set, a first-round RT-PCR was run on the TCR CDR3. A single record per CDR3 protein comes from TCRdb applying MiXCR to the multiplex PCR reads. Here the sample spans about 640,000 distinct CDR3 sequences, about 14% being singletons. The material sequenced was blood. These receptor sequences come from a woman in her fifties or sixties with Graves' ophthalmopathy.

The gene calls are TRBV29-1 and TRBJ2-1; TRBD2 aligns across 8 bases. Per the germline V gene, CDR1 is SQVTM and CDR2 is ANQGSEA. This CDR3 is built from 15 residues. V shed 3 bases and J 3 bases; nucleotides not matched to a gene: 7. CDR3 sequence reads: CSVDTSGRIYNEQFF. The CDR3 coding sequence is TGCAGCGTTGACACCAGCGGGAGAATCTACAATGAGCAGTTCTTC.

This chain links TRBV4-2 with TRBJ1-2; tentatively, D is TRBD1 (5 bases). Trimming stripped 1 base from V and 8 bases from J, with 17 bases between. This CDR3 spans 15 amino acids. Looked up from germline, CDR1 is LGHNA and CDR2 is YNFKEQ. This CDR3 reads CASSQGASEGDGYTF. In nucleotides, the CDR3 is TGTGCCAGCAGCCAAGGGGCCTCAGAAGGGGACGGCTACACCTTC.

This clonotype was found many times. This chain joins TRBV12-3 or TRBV12-4 and TRBJ2-7, with a weak D call TRBD2 (5 bases). The CDR3 extends over 14 amino acids. Between the trimmed V and J ends, which lost 3 bases and 2 bases, there was a span of 11 bases. The DNA of the CDR3 is TGTGCCAGCAGTTTGAGGGCCACCGCCTACGAGCAGTACTTC. This codes for CASSLRATAYEQYF.

This clonotype was recorded many times. The chain's CDR3 is CASSETGRYEQYF. The DNA of the CDR3 is TGTGCCAGCAGTGAGACAGGGCGTTACGAGCAGTACTTC. The V call is TRBV2, the J call TRBJ2-7; TRBD1 matches 7 bases. The germline V gene encodes CDR1 SNHLY and CDR2 FYNNEI. With V trimmed by 3 bases and J by 4 bases, 3 bases remained unmatched. This CDR3 spans 13 amino acids.

At least ten counts were recorded for this clonotype. V gene TRBV20-1 combines with J gene TRBJ2-2; TRBD1 agrees at 8 bases. CDR1 is DFQATT, CDR2 SNEGSKA, per germline (reference sequence). This CDR3 is 16 amino acids long. V dropped 0 bases and J dropped 1; count of bases not matched to a gene: 4. The CDR3 DNA is TGCAGTGCTAGAGATTTCGGACAGGGGAACACCGGGGAGCTGTTTTTT. It encodes CSARDFGQGNTGELFF.